The entry that follows covers one TCR beta chain sequence. The antigen is unknown. CDR1 and CDR2 from the germline V gene are SGHTS and YDEGEE. With 0 bases removed from V and 2 bases from J, the gap between germline ends came to 11 bases. The CDR3 is 15 amino acids. This record belongs to a study of T cell responses to AZD1222 COVID-19 vaccine. Study-level points and caveats: Females outnumbered males among donors, who were mostly white British; clonal diversity was possibly underestimated. The study identified only five or six AZD1222 recipients as seropositive at baseline. Vaccination with two AZD1222 doses was followed by a rise in Spike-specific TCR breadth and depth.

Using immunoSEQ multiplex PCR, the repertoire was profiled, and TCRdb retains in-frame clones only, with some absent. The sample lists 90,000 to 120,000 clones, approximately 90% occurring once. The clonotype was recovered from an adult in good health. Sequencing used peripheral blood, obtained on day 0 of AZD1222 vaccination. The rearrangement joins TRBV5-8 to TRBJ1-2; D is undetermined. This chain's CDR3 is CASSLGAAENYGYTF. DNA for the CDR3: TGTGCCAGCAGCTTGGGAGCGGCGGAAAACTATGGCTACACCTTC.